The T cell receptor beta chain under discussion was sequenced for a study of T cell repertoires in cytomegalovirus infection. Study overall: Recently identified HLA-C-restricted CMV epitopes were used, and well-studied HLA-B-restricted CMV epitopes were used as well. Both CMV infection and a matching HLA type were indicated by public TCR beta signatures.

From the reads, TCRdb called clonotypes with MiXCR, one entry per CDR3 protein. The sample records 700,000 to 850,000 distinct CDR3 sequences, around a third being singletons. The study's findings and limits: Clonotype analysis showed dominance of the ex vivo response by HLA-C-restricted CMV-specific TCR beta clonotypes. Identification of carriers of CMV plus the relevant HLA was achieved through cumulative public TCR beta family frequency.

This clonotype has just a few counts. Its antigen is as yet unknown. The CDR3 extends over 14 amino acids. Deletions cut 2 bases from V and 4 bases from J, with 11 bases between. The V gene's germline CDR1 is MNHEY and CDR2 SVGAGI. This sequence originates from a human donor in good health (CMV status not recorded). Some clones in this sample may be carry-over from other donors' samples. The sample here was cultured CD8+ T cells from PBMCs, taken from culture after CMV antigen stimulation. J is TRBJ1-2 and V is TRBV6-5; D is possibly TRBD1 (5 bases). CDR3: CASSYGGVGYGYTF. The CDR3 region has the DNA TGTGCCAGCAGTTACGGAGGGGTCGGCTATGGCTACACCTTC.